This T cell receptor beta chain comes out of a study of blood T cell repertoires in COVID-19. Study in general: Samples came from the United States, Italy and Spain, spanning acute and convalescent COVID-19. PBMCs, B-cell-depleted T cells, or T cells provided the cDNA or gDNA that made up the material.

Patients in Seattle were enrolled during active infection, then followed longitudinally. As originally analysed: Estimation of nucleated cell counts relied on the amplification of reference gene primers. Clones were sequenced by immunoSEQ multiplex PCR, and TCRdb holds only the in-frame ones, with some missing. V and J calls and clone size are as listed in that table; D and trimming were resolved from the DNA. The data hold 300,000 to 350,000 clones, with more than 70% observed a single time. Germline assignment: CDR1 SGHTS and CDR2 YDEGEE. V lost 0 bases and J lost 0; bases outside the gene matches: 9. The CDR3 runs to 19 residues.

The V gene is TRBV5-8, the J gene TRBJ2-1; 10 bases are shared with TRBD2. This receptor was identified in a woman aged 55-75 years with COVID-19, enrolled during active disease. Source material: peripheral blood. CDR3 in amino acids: CASSLEVSGGPSSYNEQFF. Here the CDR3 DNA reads TGTGCCAGCAGCTTGGAAGTTAGCGGGGGGCCGAGCTCCTACAATGAGCAGTTCTTC. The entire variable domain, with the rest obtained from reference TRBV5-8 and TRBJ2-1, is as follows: EAGVTQSPTHLIKTRGQQATLRCSPISGHTSVYWYQQALGLGLQFLLWYDEGEERNRGNFPPRFSGRQFPNYSSELNVNALELEDSALYLCASSLEVSGGPSSYNEQFFGPGTRLTVL.